This T cell receptor (beta chain) was recorded in a study of regulatory T cells in long-lasting Graves disease (dated by TCRdb to about 2021). General notes on the study: Persistent Graves' disease meant more than 5 years of antithyroid drug treatment with TSH receptor autoantibodies that stayed positive. Peripheral blood TCR sequencing and RNA sequencing compared persistent Graves' disease patients with newly diagnosed Graves' disease patients. The study was registered as a clinical trial and conducted in China. A total of around 35 samples underwent TCR sequencing: about 13 from persistent and roughly 20 from newly diagnosed Graves' disease patients. Antithyroid drugs had been taken for approximately 9.7 years on average by persistent Graves' disease patients in the clinical cohort.

The library was made by multiplex PCR. Sequencing was carried out with an Illumina HiSeq 4000. TCR beta libraries were built with iRepertoire HTBI primers and Arm-PCR amplification of CDR3 regions. Before sequencing, the PCR products went through gel purification. The published analysis was carried out like this. Gene usage analysis of CDR3 amino acid clonotypes used the approximately 56 TRBV and 14 to 15 TRBJ segments found across samples. COPE and FqMerger were used to merge the filtered high-quality paired reads into contigs. BLAST was used to align contigs to IMGT TRBV, TRBD and TRBJ reference genes, and CDR3 was defined according to IMGT. Any clonotype with a frequency above 0.1% was classified as a highly expanded clone. Repertoire diversity was measured by Shannon entropy, and V-J evenness by the Gini coefficient. Public clonotypes were defined as clonotypes shared by more than one individual. TCRdb reprocessed the public reads (quality trimming at Q25 with fastp, clone calling with MiXCR) and kept in-frame beta chains. Rows matching on CDR3 protein sequence are summarized as one entry with the most common DNA and genes. The V and J calls here are based on TCRdb, not the publication. For this sample the table gives roughly 300,000 distinct CDR3 sequences, of which about 18% were detected only once. The ten largest account for about 29% of the sample.

The paper as a whole reports these results and caveats: The small sample size was acknowledged by the authors as a limitation that may reduce accuracy. Compared with newly diagnosed patients, persistent Graves' disease patients had lower TCR Shannon entropy and fewer highly expanded clones, which suggests clonal expansion. Only the TCR beta chain was sequenced and analyzed. More public clonotypes were shared among persistent patients (fewer than 3,000) than among newly diagnosed patients (roughly 960). Peripheral blood alone was examined, since thyroid tissue, which constituted the primary lesion, could not be accessed.

The meaning of the sample's time point label: persistent/refractory GD, antithyroid drugs over 5 years with positive TRAb. For both TCR sequencing and RNA sequencing, RNA was extracted from PBMCs in TRIzol. Graves' disease was diagnosed according to American Thyroid Association guidelines. Patients were recruited from an endocrinology department in Xi'an, China. Each patient gave 9 to 10 milliliters of peripheral blood, collected in an EDTA anticoagulant tube. Ficoll Paque Plus density gradient separation was used to isolate PBMCs, and no further T cell sorting was done. RNA quality was checked with an Agilent 2100 Bioanalyzer and agarose gel, and concentration with a NanoDrop 2000. In this sample, this clonotype turned up many times. Which antigen it targets is not known. It has no much larger one-base neighbor in the sample; base qualities were not kept. The source of this sequence is a female donor with Graves disease. This specimen consisted of peripheral blood mononuclear cells (PBMCs), obtained when the disease was refractory, from a patient treated with antithyroid drugs.

The nucleotide sequence reads TGTGCCAGCAGTCCCCCTCCCCGGGACAGGGGGCCGAACACTGAAGCTTTCTTT. Translation gives CASSPPPRDRGPNTEAFF. The chain joins TRBV12-3 or TRBV12-4 to TRBJ1-1, with TRBD1 matching 12 junction bases. From cysteine to phenylalanine, the CDR3 is 18 amino acids long. The entry retains the CDR3 DNA only, 54 bases that are in frame from base 1. Clipping removes 5 bases from V and 1 base from J, with 11 as the unmatched junction base count.